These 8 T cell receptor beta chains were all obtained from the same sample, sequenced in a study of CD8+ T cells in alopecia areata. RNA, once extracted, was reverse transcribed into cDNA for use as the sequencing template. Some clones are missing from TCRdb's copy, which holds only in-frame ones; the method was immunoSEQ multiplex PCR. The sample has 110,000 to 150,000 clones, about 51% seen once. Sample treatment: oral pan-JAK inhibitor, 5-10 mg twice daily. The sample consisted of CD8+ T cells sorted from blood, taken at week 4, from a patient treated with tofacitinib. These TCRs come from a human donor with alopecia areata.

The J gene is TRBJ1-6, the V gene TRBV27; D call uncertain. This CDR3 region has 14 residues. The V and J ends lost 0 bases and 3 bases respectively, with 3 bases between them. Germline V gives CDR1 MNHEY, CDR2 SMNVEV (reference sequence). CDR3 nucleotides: TGTGCCAGCAGTTTATCGTTCTATAATTCACCCCTCCACTTT. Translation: CASSLSFYNSPLHF.

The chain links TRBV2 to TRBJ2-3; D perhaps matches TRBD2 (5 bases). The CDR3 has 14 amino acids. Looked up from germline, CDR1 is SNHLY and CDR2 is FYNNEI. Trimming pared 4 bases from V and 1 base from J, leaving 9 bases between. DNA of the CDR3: TGTGCCAGCAGTGGGGCAGCGGGCACAGATACGCAGTATTTT. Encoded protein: CASSGAAGTDTQYF.

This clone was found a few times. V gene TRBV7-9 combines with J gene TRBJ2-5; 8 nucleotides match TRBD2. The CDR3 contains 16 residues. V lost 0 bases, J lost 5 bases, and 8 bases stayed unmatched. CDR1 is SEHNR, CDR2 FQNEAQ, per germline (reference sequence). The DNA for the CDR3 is TGTGCCAGCAGCTTAGCGCGGACTAGCTCCCGGGAGACCCAGTACTTC. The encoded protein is CASSLARTSSRETQYF.

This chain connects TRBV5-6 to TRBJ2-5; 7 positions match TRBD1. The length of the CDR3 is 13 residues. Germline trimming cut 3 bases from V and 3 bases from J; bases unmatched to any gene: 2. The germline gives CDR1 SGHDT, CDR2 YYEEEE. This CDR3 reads CASSSTGEETQYF. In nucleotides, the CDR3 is TGTGCCAGCAGCTCTACAGGGGAAGAGACCCAGTACTTC. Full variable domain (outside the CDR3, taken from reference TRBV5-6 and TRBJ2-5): DAGVTQSPTHLIKTRGQQVTLRCSPKSGHDTVSWYQQALGQGPQFIFQYYEEEERQRGNFPDRFSGHQFPNYSSELNVNALLLGDSALYLCASSSTGEETQYFGPGTRLLVL.

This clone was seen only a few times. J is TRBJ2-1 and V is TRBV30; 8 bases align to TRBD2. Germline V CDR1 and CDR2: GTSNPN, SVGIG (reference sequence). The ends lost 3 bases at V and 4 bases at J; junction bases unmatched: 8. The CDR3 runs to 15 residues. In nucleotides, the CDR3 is TGTGCCTGGAGCCCACTAGCGGCCCTATACAATGAGCAGTTCTTC. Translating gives CAWSPLAALYNEQFF.

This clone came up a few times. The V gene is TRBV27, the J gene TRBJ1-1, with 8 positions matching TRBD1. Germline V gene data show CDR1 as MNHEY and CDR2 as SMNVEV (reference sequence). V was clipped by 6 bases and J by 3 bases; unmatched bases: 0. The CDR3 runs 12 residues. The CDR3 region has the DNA TGTGCCAGCAGACAGGGGGACACTGAAGCTTTCTTT. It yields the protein CASRQGDTEAFF.

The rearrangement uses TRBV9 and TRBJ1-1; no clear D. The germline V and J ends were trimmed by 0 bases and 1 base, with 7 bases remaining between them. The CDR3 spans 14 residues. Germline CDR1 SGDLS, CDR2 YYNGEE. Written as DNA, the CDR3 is TGTGCCAGCAGCGTAGGGGCAGCGAACACTGAAGCTTTCTTT. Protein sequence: CASSVGAANTEAFF.

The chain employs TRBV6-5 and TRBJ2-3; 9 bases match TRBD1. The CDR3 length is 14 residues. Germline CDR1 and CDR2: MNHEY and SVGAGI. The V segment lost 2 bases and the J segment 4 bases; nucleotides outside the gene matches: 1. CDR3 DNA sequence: TGTGCCAGCAGTTACACAGGGGGCGCAGATACGCAGTATTTT. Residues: CASSYTGGADTQYF.